This TCR beta chain was recorded in a study of T-cell memory formation after mild COVID-19. Study results and limitations: Whereas later expanders leaned CD4+, clones contracting day 15 to 85 showed a balanced CD4/CD8 makeup. The pre-infection memory compartment contained some responding clones, suggesting cross-reactive memory joined. CD4+ contracting clones were found mainly in CM and EM, and CD8+ ones in EMRA.

A 5'RACE reaction primed in the constant segment made cDNA libraries of TCR alpha and TCR beta, and these carried sample barcodes and UMIs. Via MiXCR, TCRdb re-called the 5' RACE reads, giving one row per CDR3 protein. The sample carries a few hundred thousand distinct CDR3 sequences, approximately 9% recorded once. The CDR3 runs to 15 residues. V trimming: 1 base; J trimming: 5 bases; junction bases outside the gene matches: 7. Germline loops: CDR1 LGHDT, CDR2 YNNKEL (reference sequence). Turning to this clonotype: Its specificity is not known.

This chain connects TRBV3-1 to TRBJ2-5; 7 bases agree with TRBD2. The sequence came from a man aged 18 to 35 who had mild COVID-19 (a few samples of this study predate the infection). Cell type and time point are not known. Sequenced: PBMCs or a T cell subset sorted from them (not recorded which). The DNA for the CDR3 is TGTGCCAGCAGCCAAGGTAGAGCGGGGCGCGAGACCCAGTACTTC. Translation gives CASSQGRAGRETQYF.